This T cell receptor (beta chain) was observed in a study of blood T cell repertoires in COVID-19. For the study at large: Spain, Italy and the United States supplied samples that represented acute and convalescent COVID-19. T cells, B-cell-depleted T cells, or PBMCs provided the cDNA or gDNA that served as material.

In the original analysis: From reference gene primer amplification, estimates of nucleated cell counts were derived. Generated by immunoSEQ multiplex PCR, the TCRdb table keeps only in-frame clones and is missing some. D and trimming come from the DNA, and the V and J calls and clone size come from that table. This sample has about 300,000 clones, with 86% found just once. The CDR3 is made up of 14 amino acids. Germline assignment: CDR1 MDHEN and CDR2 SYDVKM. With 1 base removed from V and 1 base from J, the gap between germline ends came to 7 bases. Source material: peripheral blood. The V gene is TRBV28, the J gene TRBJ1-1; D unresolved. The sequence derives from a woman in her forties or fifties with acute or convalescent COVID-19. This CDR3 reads CASSLYQANTEAFF. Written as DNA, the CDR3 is TGTGCCAGCAGTTTATACCAGGCGAACACTGAAGCTTTCTTT.